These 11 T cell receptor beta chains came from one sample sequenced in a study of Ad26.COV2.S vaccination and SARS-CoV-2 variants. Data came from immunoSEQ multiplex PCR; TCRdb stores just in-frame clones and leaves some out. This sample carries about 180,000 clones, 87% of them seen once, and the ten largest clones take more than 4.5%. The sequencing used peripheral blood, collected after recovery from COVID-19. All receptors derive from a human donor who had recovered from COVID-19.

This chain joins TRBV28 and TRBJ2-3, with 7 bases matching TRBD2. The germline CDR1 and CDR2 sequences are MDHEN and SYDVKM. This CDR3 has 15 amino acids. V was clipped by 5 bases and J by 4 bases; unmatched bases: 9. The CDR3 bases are TGTGCCAGCAGTGCCCAGCGGGGACTCTCAGATACGCAGTATTTT. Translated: CASSAQRGLSDTQYF.

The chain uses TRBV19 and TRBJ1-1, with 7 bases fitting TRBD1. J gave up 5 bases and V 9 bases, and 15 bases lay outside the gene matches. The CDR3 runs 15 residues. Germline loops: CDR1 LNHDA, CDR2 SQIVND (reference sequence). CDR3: CASLRERGRGTEAFF. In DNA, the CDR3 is TGTGCCAGCCTGCGGGAGAGGGGGCGAGGGACTGAAGCTTTCTTT.

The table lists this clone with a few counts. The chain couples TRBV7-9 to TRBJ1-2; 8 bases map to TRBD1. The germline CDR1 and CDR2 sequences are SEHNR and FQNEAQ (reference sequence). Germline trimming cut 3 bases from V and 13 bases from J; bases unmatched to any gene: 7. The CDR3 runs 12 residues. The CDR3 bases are TGTGCCAGCAGCTTGACGACAGGGGCACTCACCTTC. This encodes CASSLTTGALTF.

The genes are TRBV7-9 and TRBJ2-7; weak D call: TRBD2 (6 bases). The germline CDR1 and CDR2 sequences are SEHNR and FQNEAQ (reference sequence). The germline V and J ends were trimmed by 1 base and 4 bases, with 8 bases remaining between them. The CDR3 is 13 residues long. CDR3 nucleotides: TGTGCCAGCAGCTTAGTGGGACTTTACGAGCAGTACTTC. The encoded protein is CASSLVGLYEQYF.

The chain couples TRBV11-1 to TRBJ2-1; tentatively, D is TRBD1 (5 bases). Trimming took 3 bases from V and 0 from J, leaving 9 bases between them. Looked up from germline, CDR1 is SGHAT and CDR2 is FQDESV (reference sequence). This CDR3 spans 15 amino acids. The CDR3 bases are TGTGCCAGCAGCTTCCGACAGCCCTCCTACAATGAGCAGTTCTTC. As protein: CASSFRQPSYNEQFF.

DNA of the CDR3: TGTGCCATCAGTGACCCCGGAGGGGGGGTGGAGACCCAGTACTTC. This gives the protein CAISDPGGGVETQYF. The rearrangement uses TRBV10-3 and TRBJ2-5; weak D call: TRBD2 (7 bases). Germline V gene data show CDR1 as ENHRY and CDR2 as SYGVKD. The CDR3 runs 15 residues. Between the trimmed V and J ends, which lost 3 bases and 5 bases, there was a span of 16 bases.

As DNA, the CDR3 is TGTGCCAGCAGAACCTCTAGCACAGATACGCAGTATTTT. It yields the protein CASRTSSTDTQYF. V gene TRBV3-1 (or the pseudogene TRBV3-2) combines with J gene TRBJ2-3; D unresolved. The CDR3 is 13 amino acids. V lost 6 bases to trimming and J lost 0 bases, with 7 bases between them. Germline V gene sequence: CDR1 LGHDT, CDR2 YNNKEL (reference sequence).

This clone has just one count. The CDR3: CASSFLAGGHNEQFF. The CDR3, as DNA: TGTGCCAGCAGCTTCTTAGCGGGAGGCCACAATGAGCAGTTCTTC. The genes are TRBV7-3 and TRBJ2-1, with TRBD2 identical over 10 bases. This CDR3 has 15 residues. The germline CDR1 and CDR2 sequences are SGHTA and FQGTGA. Trimming at V came to 3 bases and at J to 5 bases, leaving 4 bases not matched to a gene. Full variable domain (outside the CDR3, taken from reference TRBV7-3 and TRBJ2-1): GAGVSQTPSNKVTEKGKYVELRCDPISGHTALYWYRQSLGQGPEFLIYFQGTGAADDSGLPNDRFFAVRPEGSVSTLKIQRTERGDSAVYLCASSFLAGGHNEQFFGPGTRLTVL.

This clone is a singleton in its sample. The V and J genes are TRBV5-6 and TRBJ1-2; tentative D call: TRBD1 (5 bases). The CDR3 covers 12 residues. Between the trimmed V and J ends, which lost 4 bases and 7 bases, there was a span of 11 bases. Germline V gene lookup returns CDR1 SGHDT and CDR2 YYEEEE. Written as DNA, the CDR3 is TGTGCCAGCAGCGGCCAGGGACCTGGCTACACCTTC. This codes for CASSGQGPGYTF.

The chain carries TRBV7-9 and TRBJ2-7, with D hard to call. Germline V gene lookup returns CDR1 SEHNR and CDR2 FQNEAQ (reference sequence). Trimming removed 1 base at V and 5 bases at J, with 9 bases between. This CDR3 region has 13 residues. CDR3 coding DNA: TGTGCCAGCAGCTTAGAGGTAGGGAACGAGCAGTACTTC. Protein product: CASSLEVGNEQYF.

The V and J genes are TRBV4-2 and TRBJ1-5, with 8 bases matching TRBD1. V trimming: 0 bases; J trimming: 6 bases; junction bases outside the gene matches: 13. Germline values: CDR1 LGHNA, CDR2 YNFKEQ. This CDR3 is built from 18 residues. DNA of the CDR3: TGTGCCAGCAGCCAAGAGAAAATGGCAGGGGGCTCGAGTCAGCCCCAGCATTTT. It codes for CASSQEKMAGGSSQPQHF.